The 25 T cell receptor beta chains below all came from one sample that was sequenced in a study of prognosis after radiotherapy for stage I lung cancer. Genomic DNA was the source, and TCR beta CDR3 was amplified from it by two-round multiplex PCR. Primers (each specific to one TRBV or TRBJ gene) were used in first-round PCR. In TCRdb, the multiplex PCR reads were re-called with MiXCR into one record per CDR3 protein. The sample has fewer than 25,000 distinct CDR3 sequences, roughly half seen once. The specimen was PBMCs, collected before or after stereotactic body radiation therapy (not recorded which). The receptors were gathered from a donor aged 50 or older with non-small cell lung cancer.

Notes on this clonotype: One junction end disagrees with the germline gene, perhaps due to a read error. The chain recombines TRBV20-1 with TRBJ2-6; 7 bases are a match to TRBD2. The germline gives CDR1 DFQATT, CDR2 SNEGSKA (reference sequence). The CDR3 covers 16 residues. The CDR3 is CSAVGRTSSGDNVLTF. CDR3 sequence (DNA): TGCAGTGCCGTCGGGAGGACCAGCTCTGGGGACAACGTCCTGACTTTC.

This clonotype was observed many times. The V gene is TRBV6-1, the J gene TRBJ1-1; no clear D. V was clipped by 5 bases and J by 0 bases, with 19 bases between them. The CDR3 is 17 amino acids. Per germline, CDR1 MNHNS and CDR2 SASEGT. The CDR3 here is CASSLGLRTGLNTEAFF. CDR3 sequence (DNA): TGTGCCAGCAGTCTCGGCCTCCGAACGGGTCTGAACACTGAAGCTTTCTTT.

This clonotype has ten or more counts. The chain uses TRBV27 and TRBJ2-5; D remains unclear. There are 12 residues in the CDR3. Deletions cut 6 bases from V and 6 bases from J, with 11 bases between. CDR1 and CDR2 from the germline V gene are MNHEY and SMNVEV (reference sequence). CDR3 DNA sequence: TGTGCCAGCAGCCCTAACGTACAGACCCAGTACTTC. Its translation: CASSPNVQTQYF.

The sample holds many counts of this clonotype. The chain couples TRBV19 to TRBJ1-4, with D uncertain. Per the germline V gene, CDR1 is LNHDA and CDR2 is SQIVND (reference sequence). The CDR3 spans 15 residues. V gave up 7 bases and J gave up 7 bases, with 19 bases separating them. The CDR3 DNA sequence: TGTGCCAGTACCTTCGCCGCGGGGTTTCGTGAAAAACTGTTTTTT. Translated, it gives CASTFAAGFREKLFF.

The V call is TRBV18, the J call TRBJ2-5; D might be TRBD1 or TRBD2, each matching 6 bases. The CDR3 is 17 amino acids. Trimming cost V 3 bases and J 5 bases, with 22 bases left between them. From germline, CDR1 is KGHSH and CDR2 LQKENI. In nucleotides, the CDR3 is TGTGCCAGCTCACCCCCCCCTACTAGCTGGAGGGGGGAGACCCAGTACTTC. Its protein is CASSPPPTSWRGETQYF.

This clonotype was seen repeatedly, ten times or more. The rearrangement joins TRBV4-1 to TRBJ2-7, with D possibly TRBD1 on 6 matching bases. Germline CDR1 is MGHRA and CDR2 is YSYEKL. The V end was cut by 0 bases, the J end by 3 bases, with 12 bases between. The CDR3 consists of 15 residues. CDR3 in amino acids: CASSQDPGQYYEQYF. For the CDR3, the DNA is TGCGCCAGCAGCCAAGATCCTGGACAGTACTACGAGCAGTACTTC.

This chain links TRBV29-1 with TRBJ1-3, with D possibly TRBD1 on 6 matching bases. The CDR3 consists of 15 residues. Germline loops: CDR1 SQVTM, CDR2 ANQGSEA. The germline V and J ends were trimmed by 3 bases and 3 bases, with 15 bases remaining between them. The CDR3 reads CSVEEGGADGNTIYF. CDR3 DNA: TGCAGCGTTGAGGAGGGGGGGGCGGATGGAAACACCATATATTTT.

Many counts were recorded for this clonotype. The chain is built from TRBV9 and TRBJ2-1, with 7 bases aligning to TRBD2. This CDR3 comprises 15 residues. Germline loops: CDR1 SGDLS, CDR2 YYNGEE. V lost 5 bases, J lost 2 bases, and 7 bases stayed unmatched. The CDR3 DNA sequence: TGTGCCAGCAGGGCGGGAGTGGGCCCCTACAATGAGCAGTTCTTC. Translation gives CASRAGVGPYNEQFF.

This clonotype was seen repeatedly, ten times or more. The rearrangement joins TRBV28 to TRBJ1-1; D call uncertain. The V end was cut by 1 base, the J end by 5 bases, with 8 bases between. The CDR3 spans 13 residues. The V gene's germline CDR1 is MDHEN and CDR2 SYDVKM. The CDR3 reads CASSLYSRTEAFF. The CDR3 region has the DNA TGTGCCAGCAGTTTATACTCCAGGACTGAAGCTTTCTTT.

This clonotype was picked up a small number of times. This chain uses TRBV27 with TRBJ2-1; 7 nucleotides line up with TRBD2. The CDR3 consists of 13 residues. Germline loops: CDR1 MNHEY, CDR2 SMNVEV (reference sequence). Trimming at V came to 5 bases and at J to 3 bases, leaving 1 base not matched to a gene. The CDR3 is CASSRTSYNEQFF. The DNA for the CDR3 is TGTGCCAGCAGTCGGACTAGCTACAATGAGCAGTTCTTC.

This clonotype was picked up one time. A far larger clone is one nucleotide away, so this likely arose from a read error. This sequence joins TRBV6-2 or TRBV6-3 and TRBJ1-6, with D perhaps matching TRBD1 (5 bases). The CDR3 loop spans 14 amino acids. In germline, CDR1 is MNHEY, CDR2 SVGEGT. V was cut by 6 bases and J by 4 bases, with 10 bases left in between. DNA for the CDR3: TGTGCCAGCAGCGCAGGGATGTATAATTCACCCCTCCACTTT. Translated: CASSAGMYNSPLHF.

By sample share, this clonotype is medium-sized (0.01 to 0.1%). The chain has TRBV12-3 or TRBV12-4 and TRBJ2-1, with a possible D match to TRBD1 (6 bases). There are 12 residues in the CDR3. V lost 9 bases and J lost 7, with 13 bases in between. CDR3 loop: CASVPTGNEQFF. The CDR3 region has the DNA TGTGCCAGTGTACCTACAGGGAATGAGCAGTTCTTC.

In its sample, this clonotype was seen many times. The chain has TRBV13 and TRBJ2-3; 13 bases align to TRBD2. Trimming at V came to 8 bases and at J to 6 bases, leaving 8 bases not matched to a gene. The CDR3 has 15 residues. Germline V lookup: CDR1 PRHDT, CDR2 FYEKMQ (reference sequence). DNA of the CDR3: TGTGCCAGCTACTCATGGACTAGCGGGAGTGATACGCAGTATTTT. This encodes CASYSWTSGSDTQYF.

In this sample, this clonotype turned up a few times. A clone one base away is much larger, so this may be a read error. The V and J genes are TRBV19 and TRBJ2-3; 12 bases are shared with TRBD1. This CDR3 has 16 amino acids. Germline loops: CDR1 LNHDA, CDR2 SQIVND (reference sequence). V lost 7 bases and J lost 6; bases outside the gene matches: 11. The chain's CDR3 is CASIQTGTGGADTQYF. The CDR3 DNA reads TGTGCCAGTATCCAAACAGGGACAGGGGGCGCGGATACGCAGTATTTT. The complete variable domain, with remaining parts taken from reference TRBV19 and TRBJ2-3, reads DGGITQSPKYLFRKEGQNVTLSCEQNLNHDAMYWYRQDPGQGLRLIYYSQIVNDFQKGDIAEGYSVSREKKESFPLTVTSAQKNPTAFYLCASIQTGTGGADTQYFGPGTRLTVL.

As regards this clonotype: Mismatch with germline at one junction end may stem from a read error. In DNA, the CDR3 is TGTGCCAGCAAAAGGGGGTCGGGGGCCAACGTCATGACTTTC. Amino acids: CASKRGSGANVMTF. The genes are TRBV5-5 and TRBJ2-6; perhaps D is TRBD1 or TRBD2 (6 bases each). Germline CDR1 reads SGHKS; CDR2 reads YYEKEE (reference sequence). This CDR3 contains 14 residues. The complete variable domain, with remaining parts taken from reference TRBV5-5 and TRBJ2-6, reads DAGVTQSPTHLIKTRGQQVTLRCSPISGHKSVSWYQQVLGQGPQFIFQYYEKEERGRGNFPDRFSARQFPNYSSELNVNALLLGDSALYLCASKRGSGANVMTFGAGSRLTVL.

Turning to this clonotype: A far larger clone is a single base away, which makes a read error likely. The chain carries TRBV6-2 or TRBV6-3 and TRBJ2-7, with D unresolved. Trimming took off 5 bases at V and 9 bases at J, with 17 bases between the two ends. The V gene's germline CDR1 is MNHEY and CDR2 SVGEGT. This CDR3 comprises 13 residues. For the CDR3, the DNA is TGTGCCAGCAGTGAATCGGCTTTTAGCCCGCAGTACTTC. It yields the protein CASSESAFSPQYF.

The chain employs TRBV6-1 and TRBJ2-1; a possible D gene is TRBD2 (6 bases). This CDR3 comprises 15 residues. V gave up 7 bases and J gave up 0 bases, with 13 bases separating them. Germline V gene lookup returns CDR1 MNHNS and CDR2 SASEGT. The CDR3 region is CASINREISYNEQFF. CDR3 coding DNA: TGTGCCAGCATAAATCGGGAGATCTCCTACAATGAGCAGTTCTTC.

A word on this clonotype: This probably arose from a read error, given a far larger clone one base away. The V call is TRBV11-2, the J call TRBJ2-7, with 8 positions matching TRBD2. The CDR3 is 15 residues long. Germline V CDR1 and CDR2: SGHAT, FQNNGV. DNA for the CDR3: TGCGCCAGCAGCCTCCAGACTAGCGTCCCCTACGAGCAGTACTTC. Translating it yields CASSLQTSVPYEQYF.

The J gene is TRBJ2-1, the V gene TRBV9; no definite D call. The length of the CDR3 is 16 residues. V shed 3 bases and J shed 2 bases, with 15 bases lying between them. Germline V gene data show CDR1 as SGDLS and CDR2 as YYNGEE. In nucleotides, the CDR3 is TGTGCCAGCAGCGAGAGAGTTGGCTGGACCTACAATGAGCAGTTCTTC. Translation: CASSERVGWTYNEQFF.

Worth noting for this clonotype: Compared with germline, one end of the junction differs, possibly owing to a read error. This chain links TRBV5-4 with TRBJ2-1, with a weak D call TRBD1 (6 bases). The germline V gene encodes CDR1 SGHNT and CDR2 YYREEE (reference sequence). The length of the CDR3 is 14 residues. The CDR3 DNA reads as TGTGCCAGCAGCTTAGGGGGTCTCTACACTGAGCAGTTCTTC. Its translation: CASSLGGLYTEQFF.

This clonotype was found many times. The rearrangement uses TRBV7-9 and TRBJ1-1; D call uncertain. CDR1 SEHNR and CDR2 FQNEAQ come from the germline V gene (reference sequence). The CDR3 runs 16 residues. The V end lost 5 bases, the J end lost 1 base, and 17 bases lay between the germline ends. CDR3 protein: CASSPELGKSNTEAFF. CDR3 nucleotides: TGTGCCAGCAGCCCAGAATTGGGGAAGTCGAACACTGAAGCTTTCTTT.

The chain carries TRBV9 and TRBJ2-6, with 7 bases identical to TRBD2. The CDR3 is made up of 15 amino acids. The germline V gene has CDR1 SGDLS and CDR2 YYNGEE. J lost 4 bases, V lost 5 bases, and 6 bases had no gene match. CDR3 nucleotides: TGTGCCAGCAGTTTTAGCGGGTCGGGGGCCAACGTCCTGACTTTC. It encodes CASSFSGSGANVLTF.

The chain combines TRBV12-3 or TRBV12-4 with TRBJ2-7, with 10 bases that match TRBD1. The V and J ends lost 5 bases and 5 bases, in that order; junction bases with no gene match: 6. The CDR3 is made up of 14 amino acids. The CDR3 loop reads CASSTDRGRDEQYF. For the CDR3, the DNA is TGTGCCAGCAGTACAGACAGGGGGCGCGACGAGCAGTACTTC.

The rearrangement joins TRBV15 to TRBJ1-6; 7 nucleotides align to TRBD1. J lost 12 bases, V lost 3 bases, and 8 bases had no gene match. This CDR3 region has 14 residues. Germline CDR1 LNHNV, CDR2 YYDKDF (reference sequence). CDR3 region: CATSSDRDRRPLHF. The CDR3 nucleotides read TGTGCCACCAGCAGCGACAGGGATCGGAGACCCCTCCACTTT.

V usage is TRBV12-3 or TRBV12-4 and J usage is TRBJ2-7; unclear D gene. This CDR3 has 12 residues. V gave up 2 bases and J gave up 3 bases, with 5 bases separating them. The CDR3 sequence is CASSLMGYEQYF. As DNA, the CDR3 is TGTGCCAGCAGTTTAATGGGCTACGAGCAGTACTTC.